This T cell receptor beta chain was observed in a study of T cell changes during pregnancy in multiple sclerosis. The germline gives CDR1 SGDLS, CDR2 YYNGEE. This CDR3 region has 15 residues. The V gene lost 0 bases and the J gene lost 8 bases, with 17 bases spanning the gap. Sequencing was performed with immunoSEQ multiplex PCR; in TCRdb, only in-frame clones are kept and a portion is missing. The sample yields around 33,000 clones, around 90% seen once. The source of this sequence is a female donor with multiple sclerosis, enrolled in a pregnancy study. The J gene is TRBJ1-2, the V gene TRBV9; D is perhaps TRBD1 (5 bases). The input for sequencing was CD8+ T cells from peripheral blood mononuclear cells, taken in the third trimester of pregnancy. The DNA for the CDR3 is TGTGCCAGCAGCGTAGCTCCGGAGGGGCAGGACGGCTACACCTTC. This codes for CASSVAPEGQDGYTF.